This passage covers 16 T cell receptor beta chains from one sample sequenced in a study of identical twins. TCRdb re-called the 5' RACE reads with MiXCR, one entry per CDR3 protein. The table has 1.5 million to 2 million distinct CDR3 sequences, under 35% seen once. The specimen was cord blood. The origin of the receptors is a newborn girl in good health.

This clonotype was picked up a small number of times. The chain recombines TRBV7-2 with TRBJ2-7, with 13 bases that match TRBD2. CDR3 size: 15 residues. The germline CDR1 and CDR2 sequences are SGHTA and FQGNSA. Germline trimming cut 5 bases from V and 3 bases from J; bases unmatched to any gene: 4. CDR3 sequence reads: CASSRTSGSHYEQYF. CDR3 nucleotides: TGTGCCAGCAGCCGGACTAGCGGGAGTCACTACGAGCAGTACTTC.

This chain uses TRBV5-1 with TRBJ2-7; 8 bases are shared with TRBD2. This CDR3 contains 13 residues. V dropped 5 bases and J dropped 5; count of bases not matched to a gene: 6. Germline CDR1 reads SGHRS; CDR2 reads YFSETQ. Here the CDR3 reads CASSPPGGDEQYF. The CDR3 coding sequence is TGCGCCAGCAGTCCGCCGGGGGGGGACGAGCAGTACTTC.

This clonotype was observed a handful of times. The chain combines TRBV20-1 with TRBJ2-3; D gene unclear. CDR1 and CDR2 from the germline V gene are DFQATT and SNEGSKA (reference sequence). The CDR3 runs to 14 residues. With 0 bases removed from V and 1 base from J, the gap between germline ends came to 8 bases. The CDR3, as DNA: TGCAGTGCTAGAGATGTGGCGGGCACAGATACGCAGTATTTT. Translating gives CSARDVAGTDTQYF.

The rearrangement uses TRBV29-1 and TRBJ2-3; 11 nucleotides agree with TRBD1. The CDR3 extends over 15 amino acids. The germline CDR1 and CDR2 sequences are SQVTM and ANQGSEA. V lost 6 bases to trimming and J lost 4 bases; unmatched junction nucleotides: 9. Here the CDR3 DNA reads TGCAGCGTGGCTACCGGACAGGGGGCCTCAGATACGCAGTATTTT. Translating it yields CSVATGQGASDTQYF.

This clonotype was seen only a few times. The V call is TRBV21-1, the J call TRBJ1-1. TRBV21-1 is annotated as a pseudogene. The CDR3 has 12 residues. The CDR3 region has the DNA TGTGCCAGGGGACCCCCCGTCACTGAAGCTTTCTTT. It is translated as CARGPPVTEAFF.

The chain recombines TRBV7-2 with TRBJ1-6, with D maybe TRBD1 (6 bases). The CDR3 is 14 amino acids. Trimming shortened V by 7 bases and J by 7 bases, and 14 bases separated the two germline ends. In germline, CDR1 is SGHTA, CDR2 FQGNSA. In DNA form, the CDR3 reads TGTGCCAGCACCCAAGTTCAGGGGAATTCACCCCTCCACTTT. Protein sequence: CASTQVQGNSPLHF.

This clonotype showed up many times. The genes are TRBV27 and TRBJ2-7; 9 bases match TRBD1. Germline CDR1 MNHEY, CDR2 SMNVEV (reference sequence). Trimming took 2 bases from V and 0 from J; bases not matched to a gene: 2. This CDR3 has 15 amino acids. In DNA, the CDR3 is TGTGCCAGCAGTTTAGGGACAGGGCCCTCCTACGAGCAGTACTTC. This sequence encodes CASSLGTGPSYEQYF.

In its sample, this clonotype was seen a few times. V usage is TRBV7-9 and J usage is TRBJ2-3, with no clear D. The CDR3 is 13 residues long. Trimming left V 5 bases short and J 2 bases short, with 8 bases between. CDR1 is SEHNR, CDR2 FQNEAQ, per germline (reference sequence). The CDR3 reads CASSAHITDTQYF. The CDR3 DNA follows: TGTGCCAGCAGCGCCCACATCACAGATACGCAGTATTTT. The full variable domain, in which reference TRBV7-9 and TRBJ2-3 provide the parts outside the CDR3, is DTGVSQNPRHKITKRGQNVTFRCDPISEHNRLYWYRQTLGQGPEFLTYFQNEAQLEKSRLLSDRFSAERPKGSFSTLEIQRTEQGDSAMYLCASSAHITDTQYFGPGTRLTVL.

J is TRBJ2-5 and V is TRBV2; a weak D match, TRBD1 (6 bases). The CDR3 covers 12 residues. Looked up from germline, CDR1 is SNHLY and CDR2 is FYNNEI. V lost 9 bases to trimming and J lost 5 bases, with 13 bases between them. For the CDR3, the DNA is TGTGCCAGGGGGGCAGGGTCGGAGACCCAGTACTTC. This sequence encodes CARGAGSETQYF.

The chain is built from TRBV25-1 and TRBJ2-2; D is perhaps TRBD1 or TRBD2 (5 bases each). Germline CDR1 MGHDK, CDR2 SYGVNS. CDR3 length: 13 amino acids. The V end lost 8 bases, the J end lost 3 bases, and 10 bases lay between the germline ends. In nucleotides, the CDR3 is TGTGCCAGCCAAAGGGGACACACCGGGGAGCTGTTTTTT. Translation gives CASQRGHTGELFF.

The rearrangement joins TRBV27 to TRBJ2-6, with D possibly matching TRBD2 (6 bases). V was clipped by 1 base and J by 6 bases, with 10 bases between them. From germline, CDR1 is MNHEY and CDR2 SMNVEV (reference sequence). This CDR3 region has 15 residues. CDR3 sequence: CASSLWGEEANVLTF. CDR3 nucleotide sequence: TGTGCCAGCAGTTTATGGGGGGAAGAGGCCAACGTCCTGACTTTC.

The chain couples TRBV6-6 to TRBJ2-3, with TRBD2 matching over 8 bases. Germline lookup yields CDR1 MNHNY and CDR2 SVGAGI (reference sequence). J was trimmed by 0 bases and V by 10 bases; bases with no gene match: 6. The CDR3 totals 14 residues. CDR3 DNA: TGTGCCACCCACGGGGGGGGTAGCACAGATACGCAGTATTTT. Its translation: CATHGGGSTDTQYF.

The table lists this clonotype with a few counts. This chain links TRBV12-3 or TRBV12-4 with TRBJ2-1; 10 bases are shared with TRBD2. The V and J ends lost 6 bases and 6 bases, in that order; junction bases with no gene match: 11. The CDR3 is made up of 16 amino acids. The DNA of the CDR3 is TGTGCCAGCAGCGACATAGCGGGAGGCCCCCTCAATGAGCAGTTCTTC. Protein: CASSDIAGGPLNEQFF.

This chain uses TRBV28 with TRBJ1-2; the D gene is possibly TRBD1 (5 bases). Germline V gives CDR1 MDHEN, CDR2 SYDVKM. Trimming cost V 6 bases and J 8 bases, with 16 bases left between them. CDR3 length: 13 amino acids. The DNA for the CDR3 is TGTGCCAGCAGCTCTGCCCCCGACAGAGGCTACACCTTC. Protein sequence: CASSSAPDRGYTF.

Ten or more counts support this clonotype. As DNA, the CDR3 is TGTGCCAGCAGTTCCGGGACTAGCGGGGTCGAGCAGTACTTC. Amino acid sequence: CASSSGTSGVEQYF. The chain links TRBV6-5 to TRBJ2-5; 13 bases map to TRBD2. Gene TRBJ2-7 matches the end of the DNA better, so the J call may be wrong. The CDR3 consists of 14 residues. In germline, CDR1 is MNHEY, CDR2 SVGAGI.

The table lists this clonotype with a few counts. This rearrangement joins TRBV20-1 to TRBJ1-2, with D unresolved. CDR1 and CDR2 from the germline V gene are DFQATT and SNEGSKA (reference sequence). The ends were cut back, 1 base at V and 4 bases at J, with 13 bases in the middle. The CDR3 has 14 amino acids. CDR3 nucleotide sequence: TGCAGTGCTAGAGTCATTGAAGATCCCTATGGCTACACCTTC. It translates to CSARVIEDPYGYTF.